This T cell receptor beta chain was captured in a study of OX40 agonist ivuxolimab in advanced cancers. The germline V gene encodes CDR1 SGHAT and CDR2 FQNNGV. Deletions cut 0 bases from V and 4 bases from J, with 6 bases between. The CDR3 has 13 amino acids. Clones were sequenced by immunoSEQ multiplex PCR, and TCRdb holds only the in-frame ones, with some missing. The sample yields 65,000 to 85,000 clones, roughly 89% seen once. Peripheral blood came from all dose cohorts at three timepoints. This rearrangement joins TRBV11-2 to TRBJ1-1, with D hard to call. The source of this sequence is an adult with an advanced solid tumor such as melanoma, head and neck, liver or kidney cancer. Material: CD4+ or CD8+ T cells sorted from blood, obtained in a trial of the OX40 agonist ivuxolimab. The CDR3 reads CASSLEESTEAFF. The CDR3 DNA reads as TGTGCCAGCAGCTTAGAGGAGAGCACTGAAGCTTTCTTT.